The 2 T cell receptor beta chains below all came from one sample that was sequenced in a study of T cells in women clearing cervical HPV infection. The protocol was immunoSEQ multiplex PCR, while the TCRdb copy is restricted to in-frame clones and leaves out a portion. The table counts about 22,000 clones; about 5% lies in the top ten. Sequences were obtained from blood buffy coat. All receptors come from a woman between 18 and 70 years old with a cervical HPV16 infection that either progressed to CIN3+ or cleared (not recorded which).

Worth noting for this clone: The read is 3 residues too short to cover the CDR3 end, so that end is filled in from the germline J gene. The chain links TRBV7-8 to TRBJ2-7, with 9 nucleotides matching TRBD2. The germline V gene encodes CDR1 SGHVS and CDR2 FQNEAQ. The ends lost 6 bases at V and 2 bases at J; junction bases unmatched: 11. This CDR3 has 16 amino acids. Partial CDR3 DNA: TGTGCCAGCAGTCCTAGCGGGACTACGGAAGCCTACGAG. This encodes CASSPSGTTEAYE. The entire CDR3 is CASSPSGTTEAYEQYF. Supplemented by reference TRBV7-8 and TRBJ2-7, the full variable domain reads GAGVSQSPRYKVAKRGQDVALRCDPISGHVSLFWYQQALGQGPEFLTYFQNEAQLDKSGLPSDRFFAERPEGSVSTLKIQRTQQEDSAVYLCASSPSGTTEAYEQYFGPGTRLTVT.

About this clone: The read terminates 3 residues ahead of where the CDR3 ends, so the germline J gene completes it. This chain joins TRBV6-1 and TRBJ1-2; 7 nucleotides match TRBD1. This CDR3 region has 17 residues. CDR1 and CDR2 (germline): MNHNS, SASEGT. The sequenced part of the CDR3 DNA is TGTGCCAGCAGTGAAGATCTGACGGAGGGGGCTTATGGTGAC. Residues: CASSEDLTEGAYGD. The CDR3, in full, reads CASSEDLTEGAYGDYTF.